Reported below is one T cell receptor (beta chain). Its antigen is unknown. No per-base quality is available; no much larger clone lies one base away. The CDR1 and CDR2 encoded by the germline V gene are ENHRY and SYGVKD. The CDR3 contains 14 residues, cysteine and phenylalanine counted. Left in the record is the CDR3 DNA by itself, 42 bases read in frame from the first base. V is trimmed back by 11 bases and J by 8 bases, and the junction contains 15 bases that no gene match accounts for. During the collection period, no immune events, such as infections, were documented for the healthy donors. To calibrate time-dependent variance in a beta-binomial model of T-cell clone differential abundance, blood repertoires from healthy donors were used as a training cohort. There were around 10 healthy donors in the training cohort, of whom 3 were female and 7 were male. The donors were between roughly 25 and 70 years old, with an average age of about 40 years. Obtained from a commercial supplier, whole blood was collected from each healthy donor at three time points set two to three weeks apart. For immunosequencing, genomic DNA was extracted from unsorted whole blood.

This entry is derived from a study of identifying expanded T cells in peripheral blood (dated by TCRdb to between 2018 and 2021). Broadly, across the study: Separate aliquots of the same genomic DNA pool were sequenced to produce technical replicates, and four replicates were compared in pairs. Here is what the overall study found, with its caveats: Across all healthy-donor time intervals, the beta-binomial model significantly cut both the number of clones called differentially abundant and the false-positive rate. Variance in clone template counts between approximately 2-week samples significantly increased with total template count across all healthy donors. The binomial model flagged roughly 1.1 differentially abundant clones between technical replicates, compared with about 15 over approximately 2 weeks and 19 over around 4 weeks. The authors expected that over much longer intervals, such as months to years, biological variance in healthy repertoires might increase even further.

TCRbeta CDR3 regions were profiled with the immunoSEQ Assay using bias-controlled multiplex PCR amplification of genomic DNA. For the original study's pipeline: To quantify the absolute abundance of each unique TCRbeta CDR3 region, the sequences were collapsed and filtered. Differential abundance was tested with a binomial (Fisher-equivalent) model and with a beta-binomial model adding time-dependent variance fitted from healthy donors. Clones with fewer than 5 combined templates were removed, and a clone was called differentially abundant if the clone's Benjamini-Hochberg FDR was below 0.01. In the beta-binomial model, variance was expressed as a function of the total template count across the two samples, in the form v = (b*log(k)+a)^2. Imported from immuneACCESS, the table was reduced by TCRdb to in-frame sequences with V and J called. These copies leave out some clones; in studies compared against another copy, an unresolved V gene accounts for under half, and the cause of the remainder is not known. V, J and clone size were drawn from that table, and D and trimming were deduced from the DNA. The sample contains 75,000 to 95,000 clones, around 89% of them found a single time. The ten largest clones add up to 2.8% of the sample.

The rearrangement combines TRBV10-3 with TRBJ1-5, and 7 junction bases match TRBD1. Sequenced input: blood. The origin of this receptor is a person aged 18 to 75 in good health. The DNA reads TGTGCCGCCGATCAGGGAGGGGGCGCGGAGCCCCAGCATTTT. Translated, this gives CAADQGGGAEPQHF.